This entry lists 10 T cell receptor beta chains sequenced from one sample in a study of identical twins. TCRdb ran MiXCR on the 5' RACE reads and lists one entry per CDR3 protein. The sample holds about 280,000 distinct CDR3 sequences, approximately 8% seen once. This sample also appeared in a second study, on yellow fever vaccine responses in identical twins.

Sequenced: memory (CD45RO+) T cells sorted from blood. The receptors were sampled from a woman aged 18-30 years in good health.

This clonotype has more than one count but fewer than ten. In nucleotides, the CDR3 is TGCAGTGCTAGACAGACTAGTTCGGGCGAGCAGTACTTC. Amino acid sequence: CSARQTSSGEQYF. The V gene is TRBV20-1, the J gene TRBJ2-7; D is perhaps TRBD2 (6 bases). CDR3 length: 13 residues. Trimming took 2 bases from V and 6 from J, leaving 14 bases between them. The V gene's germline CDR1 is DFQATT and CDR2 SNEGSKA (reference sequence).

The V gene is TRBV21-1, the J gene TRBJ2-7; the D call TRBD2 from the table was never checked on the DNA. TRBV21-1 is assigned pseudogene status. This CDR3 has 14 amino acids. Written as DNA, the CDR3 is TGTGCCAGCAGCAAAGTAAATAGCGGGTGCGAGCAGTACTTC. Protein: CASSKVNSGCEQYF.

Many counts were recorded for this clonotype. This chain joins TRBV2 and TRBJ1-2; D is unresolved. This CDR3 region has 11 residues. The ends were cut back, 2 bases at V and 7 bases at J, with 5 bases in the middle. CDR1 is SNHLY and CDR2 is FYNNEI in the germline V gene. The DNA of the CDR3 is TGTGCCAGCAGTGAACAGGCTGGCTACACCTTC. It specifies CASSEQAGYTF.

The chain links TRBV6-5 to TRBJ2-2; 9 nucleotides agree with TRBD1. The CDR3 totals 14 residues. Germline CDR1 and CDR2: MNHEY and SVGAGI. V dropped 4 bases and J dropped 3; count of bases not matched to a gene: 0. DNA of the CDR3: TGTGCCAGCAGTTGGGACAGGGACACCGGGGAGCTGTTTTTT. It yields the protein CASSWDRDTGELFF.

The chain links TRBV2 to TRBJ2-3; no reliable D call. CDR3 size: 13 residues. Germline CDR1 and CDR2: SNHLY and FYNNEI. V was pared by 2 bases and J by 3 bases, with 6 bases between. CDR3 region: CASSESRTDTQYF. DNA of the CDR3: TGTGCCAGCAGTGAAAGTCGTACAGATACGCAGTATTTT.

This clonotype occurred a few times. The chain is built from TRBV28 and TRBJ1-5; the match to TRBD1 covers 9 bases. Germline CDR1 and CDR2: MDHEN and SYDVKM. Germline trimming cut 6 bases from V and 5 bases from J; bases unmatched to any gene: 8. The CDR3 has 15 residues. The CDR3 nucleotides read TGTGCCAGCAGCCCCCTCGGACAGGGGTATCAGCCCCAGCATTTT. This encodes CASSPLGQGYQPQHF.

There are many counts of this clonotype. The genes are TRBV7-8 and TRBJ2-7; possible D gene TRBD1, 5 bases. The CDR3 has 15 residues. Germline CDR1 SGHVS, CDR2 FQNEAQ. The V end was cut by 1 base, the J end by 5 bases, with 15 bases between. CDR3 region: CASSLGQGTLNEQYV. CDR3 DNA: TGTGCCAGCAGCTTAGGTCAGGGAACATTAAACGAGCAGTACGTC.

The chain employs TRBV20-1 and TRBJ2-3, with D maybe TRBD1 (6 bases). The CDR3 has 17 amino acids. CDR1 is DFQATT and CDR2 is SNEGSKA in the germline V gene (reference sequence). Trimming took 2 bases from V and 0 from J, leaving 18 bases between them. CDR3 bases: TGCAGTGCTAGACGCCTGGACAGAAGCACTAGCACAGATACGCAGTATTTT. Translated, it gives CSARRLDRSTSTDTQYF.

This clonotype was recorded a few times. This rearrangement joins TRBV28 to TRBJ2-5; the match to TRBD2 covers 7 bases. Trimming cost V 3 bases and J 5 bases; bases outside gene matches: 12. Germline loops: CDR1 MDHEN, CDR2 SYDVKM. CDR3 length equals 16 residues. CDR3 loop: CASSFSGMANEETQYF. In DNA form, the CDR3 reads TGTGCCAGCAGTTTCAGCGGGATGGCTAATGAGGAGACCCAGTACTTC.

The gene calls are TRBV19 and TRBJ2-1, with a tentative D call TRBD2 (5 bases). The V and J ends lost 8 bases and 5 bases respectively, with 13 bases between them. This CDR3 spans 13 amino acids. Per germline, CDR1 LNHDA and CDR2 SQIVND (reference sequence). The CDR3 DNA reads as TGTGCCAGTGGGGAGAGCCTACACAATGAGCAGTTCTTC. This gives the protein CASGESLHNEQFF.